Shown below are 26 T cell receptor beta chains from a single sample sequenced in a study of blood T cell repertoires in COVID-19. Some clones are missing from TCRdb's copy, which holds only in-frame ones; the method was immunoSEQ multiplex PCR. The repertoire has 150,000 to 180,000 clones, around 83% of them found once; the top ten carry roughly 12%. The specimen sequenced was peripheral blood. The receptors shown here come from a woman in her sixties or seventies with COVID-19, enrolled during active disease.

This clone was recorded once. This sequence joins TRBV7-2 and TRBJ1-1; D unresolved. Germline CDR1 reads SGHTA; CDR2 reads FQGNSA. The CDR3 length is 14 residues. V lost 5 bases and J 2 bases, leaving 12 bases between the germline ends. As DNA, the CDR3 is TGTGCCAGCAGCCCGACGGCACTAAACACTGAAGCTTTCTTT. Residues: CASSPTALNTEAFF. The full variable domain, its missing parts supplied by reference TRBV7-2 and TRBJ1-1, is GAGVSQSPSNKVTEKGKDVELRCDPISGHTALYWYRQSLGQGLEFLIYFQGNSAPDKSGLPSDRFSAERTGGSVSTLTIQRTQQEDSAVYLCASSPTALNTEAFFGQGTRLTVV.

The V and J genes are TRBV15 and TRBJ2-7, with 9 bases lining up with TRBD1. Germline trimming cut 1 base from V and 5 bases from J; bases unmatched to any gene: 0. The germline V gene encodes CDR1 LNHNV and CDR2 YYDKDF (reference sequence). This CDR3 has 13 residues. As DNA, the CDR3 is TGTGCCACCAGCAGAGGGGACAGGGACGAGCAGTACTTC. Residues: CATSRGDRDEQYF.

The V call is TRBV7-6, the J call TRBJ1-5; TRBD1 aligns across 8 bases. After removal of 1 base from V and 6 bases from J, the junction contained 11 bases not matched to a gene. Germline V CDR1 and CDR2: SGHVS, FNYEAQ. The CDR3 covers 17 residues. The CDR3 nucleotides read TGTGCCAGCAGCTTAGGGAGTCGGCAGGGGGCTGGTCAGCCCCAGCATTTT. Translation gives CASSLGSRQGAGQPQHF. The full variable domain, in which reference TRBV7-6 and TRBJ1-5 provide the parts outside the CDR3, is GAGVSQSPRYKVTKRGQDVALRCDPISGHVSLYWYRQALGQGPEFLTYFNYEAQQDKSGLPNDRFSAERPEGSISTLTIQRTEQRDSAMYRCASSLGSRQGAGQPQHFGDGTRLSIL.

The V and J genes are TRBV7-8 and TRBJ1-2; TRBD1 agrees at 8 bases. This CDR3 is built from 13 residues. V lost 5 bases and J lost 2; bases outside the gene matches: 1. Germline V gene lookup returns CDR1 SGHVS and CDR2 FQNEAQ. CDR3 sequence reads: CASSRQGNYGYTF. The CDR3 DNA is TGTGCCAGCAGCCGACAGGGGAACTATGGCTACACCTTC.

This sequence joins TRBV19 and TRBJ1-1, with TRBD1 matching over 11 bases. The CDR3 length is 16 residues. Losses at the gene ends were 5 bases for V and 0 bases for J; bases not matched to a gene: 5. Germline CDR1 is LNHDA and CDR2 is SQIVND (reference sequence). This chain's CDR3 is CASSLGQGVMNTEAFF. CDR3 coding DNA: TGTGCCAGTAGTTTGGGACAGGGGGTAATGAACACTGAAGCTTTCTTT.

This chain connects TRBV5-4 to TRBJ2-7; 7 positions match TRBD2. V dropped 0 bases and J dropped 0; count of bases not matched to a gene: 3. The CDR3 loop spans 15 amino acids. Germline CDR1 is SGHNT and CDR2 is YYREEE (reference sequence). The CDR3 region has the DNA TGTGCCAGCAGCTTGGTGGGAGGGCTCTCCTACGAGCAGTACTTC. Its protein product is CASSLVGGLSYEQYF.

The rearrangement joins TRBV5-1 to TRBJ2-5; the match to TRBD2 covers 10 bases. The CDR3 extends over 15 amino acids. Per germline, CDR1 SGHRS and CDR2 YFSETQ. The V and J ends lost 2 bases and 5 bases, in that order; junction bases with no gene match: 6. Written as DNA, the CDR3 is TGCGCCAGCAGCTTCACTAGCGGGAATGAGGAGACCCAGTACTTC. Its protein product is CASSFTSGNEETQYF. Variable domain in full (rest from reference TRBV5-1 and TRBJ2-5): KAGVTQTPRYLIKTRGQQVTLSCSPISGHRSVSWYQQTPGQGLQFLFEYFSETQRNKGNFPGRFSGRQFSNSRSEMNVSTLELGDSALYLCASSFTSGNEETQYFGPGTRLLVL.

The rearrangement uses TRBV11-3 and TRBJ2-2; 7 positions agree with TRBD1. Per germline, CDR1 SGHNT and CDR2 YENEEA. The CDR3 covers 15 residues. V lost 5 bases, J lost 2 bases, and 5 bases stayed unmatched. The CDR3 loop is CASSRGQVNTGELFF. Written as DNA, the CDR3 is TGTGCCAGCAGCCGCGGACAGGTCAACACCGGGGAGCTGTTTTTT.

This chain links TRBV2 with TRBJ2-7; the match to TRBD1 covers 7 bases. Trimming took 2 bases from V and 0 from J; bases not matched to a gene: 1. There are 14 residues in the CDR3. Germline V gene data show CDR1 as SNHLY and CDR2 as FYNNEI. The DNA of the CDR3 is TGTGCCAGCAGTGAACGGACAGGCTCCTACGAGCAGTACTTC. The encoded protein is CASSERTGSYEQYF.

The chain carries TRBV7-2 and TRBJ1-6; weak D call: TRBD1 (5 bases). The CDR3 loop spans 14 amino acids. Germline V gene data show CDR1 as SGHTA and CDR2 as FQGNSA. V was trimmed by 1 base and J by 8 bases, leaving 9 bases between them. The CDR3 sequence: CASSLDDSYSPLHF. DNA of the CDR3: TGTGCCAGCAGCTTAGATGACAGCTATTCACCCCTCCACTTT.

In DNA, the CDR3 is TGTGCCAGCAGCGGACAGGGGGCAACTAATGAAAAACTGTTTTTT. This encodes CASSGQGATNEKLFF. J is TRBJ1-4 and V is TRBV6-5, with 10 bases that match TRBD1. The ends lost 6 bases at V and 0 bases at J; junction bases unmatched: 1. CDR3 size: 15 residues. Per germline, CDR1 MNHEY and CDR2 SVGAGI.

The rearrangement joins TRBV9 to TRBJ1-5; no clear D gene. The CDR3 is made up of 14 amino acids. Germline values: CDR1 SGDLS, CDR2 YYNGEE. V gave up 4 bases and J gave up 4 bases, with 12 bases separating them. The CDR3 reads CASSRGPPNQPQHF. DNA for the CDR3: TGTGCCAGCAGCCGCGGGCCCCCGAATCAGCCCCAGCATTTT.

V and J are TRBV19 and TRBJ1-1, with 10 bases fitting TRBD1. CDR3 length: 21 amino acids. Germline CDR1 LNHDA, CDR2 SQIVND (reference sequence). V was clipped by 4 bases and J by 0 bases; unmatched bases: 20. CDR3 protein: CASSKRPGQGPQNRMNTEAFF. For the CDR3, the DNA is TGTGCCAGTAGTAAAAGGCCGGGACAGGGGCCACAAAATAGAATGAACACTGAAGCTTTCTTT.

The chain couples TRBV27 to TRBJ1-2; 7 nucleotides align to TRBD1. This CDR3 has 13 amino acids. CDR1 is MNHEY and CDR2 is SMNVEV in the germline V gene (reference sequence). V was clipped by 3 bases and J by 2 bases; unmatched bases: 0. The CDR3 protein is CASSLTGNYGYTF. CDR3 nucleotides: TGTGCCAGCAGTTTGACAGGGAACTATGGCTACACCTTC.

J is TRBJ1-4 and V is TRBV5-4, with 7 bases identical to TRBD1. After removal of 0 bases from V and 4 bases from J, the junction contained 6 bases not matched to a gene. The CDR3 runs 16 residues. From germline, CDR1 is SGHNT and CDR2 YYREEE (reference sequence). The CDR3 is CASSLDRGALNEKLFF. The CDR3 nucleotides read TGTGCCAGCAGCTTGGACAGGGGCGCTCTTAATGAAAAACTGTTTTTT. Together with reference TRBV5-4 and TRBJ1-4, the CDR3 gives the full variable domain: ETGVTQSPTHLIKTRGQQVTLRCSSQSGHNTVSWYQQALGQGPQFIFQYYREEENGRGNFPPRFSGLQFPNYSSELNVNALELDDSALYLCASSLDRGALNEKLFFGSGTQLSVL.

The CDR3 DNA reads as TGTGCCAGCAGTTACGGCAGGGGAGCTGGCTACACCTTC. Translating it yields CASSYGRGAGYTF. This chain links TRBV6-5 with TRBJ1-2, with D possibly TRBD1 on 6 matching bases. The CDR3 sequence is 13 residues long. V gave up 2 bases and J gave up 7 bases, with 11 bases separating them. CDR1 is MNHEY and CDR2 is SVGAGI in the germline V gene.

V gene TRBV7-7 combines with J gene TRBJ2-2, with 8 bases that match TRBD1. The CDR3 is 14 residues long. Germline loops: CDR1 SSHAT, CDR2 FNYEAQ (reference sequence). V dropped 4 bases and J dropped 8; count of bases not matched to a gene: 6. CDR3 nucleotides: TGTGCCAGCAGCTCCAACAGGGGGTCTGGGGAGCTGTTTTTT. Translation gives CASSSNRGSGELFF.

The rearrangement joins TRBV6-5 to TRBJ2-7; 7 bases agree with TRBD1. The CDR3 spans 14 residues. Trimming took 9 bases from V and 5 from J; bases not matched to a gene: 13. Germline V gene data show CDR1 as MNHEY and CDR2 as SVGAGI. The CDR3 DNA follows: TGTGCCAGGAGACGGGAAACAGGGGAGCACGAGCAGTACGTC. Its translation: CARRRETGEHEQYV.

The rearrangement uses TRBV14 and TRBJ1-3; D perhaps matches TRBD1 (6 bases). V was shortened by 2 bases and J by 1 base, with 15 bases between the two germline ends. The length of the CDR3 is 17 residues. CDR1 and CDR2 from the germline V gene are SGHDN and FVKESK. This chain's CDR3 is CASSQRGAGTSGNTIYF. In DNA form, the CDR3 reads TGTGCCAGCAGCCAACGGGGGGCAGGGACTTCTGGAAACACCATATATTTT.

V gene TRBV7-6 combines with J gene TRBJ1-6; no firm D call. The ends were cut back, 2 bases at V and 7 bases at J, with 9 bases in the middle. Germline V gene sequence: CDR1 SGHVS, CDR2 FNYEAQ. The CDR3 consists of 14 residues. As DNA, the CDR3 is TGTGCCAGCAGCTTACCGGGGTACAATTCACCCCTCCACTTT. Translating it yields CASSLPGYNSPLHF.

The chain combines TRBV10-3 with TRBJ2-3; unclear D gene. Deletions cut 2 bases from V and 0 bases from J, with 9 bases between. The CDR3 extends over 15 amino acids. Germline CDR1 and CDR2: ENHRY and SYGVKD. CDR3 coding DNA: TGTGCCATCAGTGAGGTCCAAACTAGCACAGATACGCAGTATTTT. It encodes CAISEVQTSTDTQYF.

This chain joins TRBV5-4 and TRBJ2-7, with 8 nucleotides matching TRBD1. Germline V gene lookup returns CDR1 SGHNT and CDR2 YYREEE (reference sequence). The V and J ends lost 5 bases and 6 bases, in that order; junction bases with no gene match: 4. The CDR3 spans 12 residues. The CDR3, as DNA: TGTGCCAGCAGTCGGGACAGGACCGAGCAGTACTTC. It encodes CASSRDRTEQYF.

This clone rates as medium-sized. The V call is TRBV12-3 or TRBV12-4, the J call TRBJ1-2; D is unclear. The CDR3 contains 12 residues. Trimming shortened V by 0 bases and J by 4 bases, and 3 bases separated the two germline ends. This CDR3 reads CASSLAAYGYTF. As DNA, the CDR3 is TGTGCCAGCAGTTTAGCGGCCTATGGCTACACCTTC.

This clone turned up a few times. The chain has TRBV18 and TRBJ2-3; D unclear. The ends were cut back, 6 bases at V and 2 bases at J, with 6 bases in the middle. Germline values: CDR1 KGHSH, CDR2 LQKENI. CDR3 length: 12 residues. CDR3 nucleotide sequence: TGTGCCAGCTCTCAGGACACAGATACGCAGTATTTT. Its translation: CASSQDTDTQYF.

V gene TRBV30 combines with J gene TRBJ1-1, with a weak D call TRBD1 (6 bases). This CDR3 is built from 14 residues. V was pared by 0 bases and J by 1 base, with 9 bases between. The V gene's germline CDR1 is GTSNPN and CDR2 SVGIG (reference sequence). The DNA for the CDR3 is TGTGCCTGGAGTGTAACAGGGAGGAACACTGAAGCTTTCTTT. Translated, it gives CAWSVTGRNTEAFF.

The chain has TRBV5-4 and TRBJ1-3; D is unresolved. CDR1 and CDR2 (germline): SGHNT, YYREEE (reference sequence). The germline V and J ends were trimmed by 4 bases and 0 bases, with 11 bases remaining between them. The CDR3 is made up of 15 amino acids. The CDR3 DNA sequence: TGTGCCAGCAGCCCTGGAGCATACTCTGGAAACACCATATATTTT. Translating it yields CASSPGAYSGNTIYF.